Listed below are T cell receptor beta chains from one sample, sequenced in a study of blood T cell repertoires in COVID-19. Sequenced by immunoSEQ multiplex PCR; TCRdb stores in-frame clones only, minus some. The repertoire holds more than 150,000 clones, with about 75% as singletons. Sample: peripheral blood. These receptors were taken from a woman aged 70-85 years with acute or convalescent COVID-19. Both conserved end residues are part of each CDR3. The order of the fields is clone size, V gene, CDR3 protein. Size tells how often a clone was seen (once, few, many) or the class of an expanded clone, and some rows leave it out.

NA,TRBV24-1,CATSGLSSNQPQHF
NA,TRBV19,CASNDLAGRNEQFF
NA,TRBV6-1,CASSEFSGTNQPQHF
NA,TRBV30,CAWRRGGLVQFF
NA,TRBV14,CASSPDFDNEQFF
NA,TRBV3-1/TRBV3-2,CASSQGTGRVYEQYF
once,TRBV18,CASSRDSSTDTQYF
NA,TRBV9,CASQSGSGWNEQFF
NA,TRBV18,CASSPGAVGVNTEAFF
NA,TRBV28,CASGRAGNNEQFF
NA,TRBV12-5,CASGLVLSGTSGRARWYNEQFF
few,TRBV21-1,CASKTSGNHGSYNEQFF
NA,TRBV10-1,CASSEGGRQPQHF
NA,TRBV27,CASSYELAGNYEQYF
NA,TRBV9,CASSVVLRQGHSYEQYF
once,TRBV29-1,CSVVTGLPVGQYF
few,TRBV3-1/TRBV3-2,CASSLAPAGGRDEQFF
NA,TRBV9,CASSVEQGQPQHF
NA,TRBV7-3,CASSGTGGVVGEQFF
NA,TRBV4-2,CASSQVTSSSSYEQYF
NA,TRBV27,CASRPIGTGGRNEQFF
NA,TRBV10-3,CAISQTGGGYTEAFF
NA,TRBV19,CASSVTGTSGTEQFF
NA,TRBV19,CASREAGQPQHF
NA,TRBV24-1,CATATGGWYSGELFF
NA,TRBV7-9,CASSFLSGSLEQFF
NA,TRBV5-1,CASSQTVGTNYGYTF
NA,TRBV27,CASRRTSGRLGNNEQFF
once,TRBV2,CASKWVTSGIVSLYEQYF
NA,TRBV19,CASSMRDQPQHF